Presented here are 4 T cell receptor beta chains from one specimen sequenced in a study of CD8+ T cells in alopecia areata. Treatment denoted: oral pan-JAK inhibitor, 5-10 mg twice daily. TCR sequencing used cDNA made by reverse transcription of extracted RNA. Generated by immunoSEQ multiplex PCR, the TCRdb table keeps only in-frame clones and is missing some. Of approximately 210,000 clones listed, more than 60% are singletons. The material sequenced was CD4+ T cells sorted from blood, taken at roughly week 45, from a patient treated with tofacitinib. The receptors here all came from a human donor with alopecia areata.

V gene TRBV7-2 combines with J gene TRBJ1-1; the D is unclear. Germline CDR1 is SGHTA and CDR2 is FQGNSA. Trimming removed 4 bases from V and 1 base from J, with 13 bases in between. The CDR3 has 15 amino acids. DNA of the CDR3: TGTGCCAGCAGCTCCAGGTCCCAATCGAACACTGAAGCTTTCTTT. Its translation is CASSSRSQSNTEAFF.

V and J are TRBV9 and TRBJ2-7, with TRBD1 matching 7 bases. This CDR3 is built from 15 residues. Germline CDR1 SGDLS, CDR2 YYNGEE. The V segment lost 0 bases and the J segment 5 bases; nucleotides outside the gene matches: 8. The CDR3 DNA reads TGTGCCAGCAGCGTAGACCCCTTACAGGGGAACGAGCAGTACTTC. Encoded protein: CASSVDPLQGNEQYF.

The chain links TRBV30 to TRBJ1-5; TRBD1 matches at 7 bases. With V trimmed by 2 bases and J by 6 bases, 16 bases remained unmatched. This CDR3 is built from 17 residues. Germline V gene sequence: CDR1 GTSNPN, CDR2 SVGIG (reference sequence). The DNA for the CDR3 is TGTGCCTGGAGTCCGAACAGGGGTTCTAGGCAGTTTCAGCCCCAGCATTTT. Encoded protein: CAWSPNRGSRQFQPQHF.

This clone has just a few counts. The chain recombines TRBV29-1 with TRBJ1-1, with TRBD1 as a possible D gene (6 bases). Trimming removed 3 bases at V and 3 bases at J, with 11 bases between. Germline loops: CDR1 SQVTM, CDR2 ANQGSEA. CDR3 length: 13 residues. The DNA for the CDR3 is TGCAGCGTTGAGAGGGGGTTGGACACTGAAGCTTTCTTT. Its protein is CSVERGLDTEAFF.